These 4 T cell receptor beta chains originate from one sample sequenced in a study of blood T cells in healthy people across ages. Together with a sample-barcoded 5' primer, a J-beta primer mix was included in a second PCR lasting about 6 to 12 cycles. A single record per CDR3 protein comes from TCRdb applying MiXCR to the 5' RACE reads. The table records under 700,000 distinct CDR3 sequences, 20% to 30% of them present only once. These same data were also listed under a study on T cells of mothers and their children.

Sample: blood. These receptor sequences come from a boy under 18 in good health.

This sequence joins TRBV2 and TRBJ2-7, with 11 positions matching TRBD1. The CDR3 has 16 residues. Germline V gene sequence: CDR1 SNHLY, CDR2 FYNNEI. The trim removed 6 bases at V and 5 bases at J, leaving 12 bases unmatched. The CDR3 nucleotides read TGTGCCAGCAGCGCGGACAGGGGGCGTGTGGAGAACGAGCAGTACTTC. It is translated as CASSADRGRVENEQYF.

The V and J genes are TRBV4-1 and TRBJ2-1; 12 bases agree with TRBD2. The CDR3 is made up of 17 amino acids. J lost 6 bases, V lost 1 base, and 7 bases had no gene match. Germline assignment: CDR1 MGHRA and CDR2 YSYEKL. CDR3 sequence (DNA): TGCGCCAGCAGCCAAGTTCCGGGGACTAGCGGGCTCAATGAGCAGTTCTTC. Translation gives CASSQVPGTSGLNEQFF.

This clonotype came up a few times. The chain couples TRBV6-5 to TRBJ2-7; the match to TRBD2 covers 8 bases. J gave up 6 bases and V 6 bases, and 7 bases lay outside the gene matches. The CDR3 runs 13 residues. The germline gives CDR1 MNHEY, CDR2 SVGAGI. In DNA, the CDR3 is TGTGCCAGCAGAGAAGGACTAGCCCGCGAGCAGTACTTC. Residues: CASREGLAREQYF.

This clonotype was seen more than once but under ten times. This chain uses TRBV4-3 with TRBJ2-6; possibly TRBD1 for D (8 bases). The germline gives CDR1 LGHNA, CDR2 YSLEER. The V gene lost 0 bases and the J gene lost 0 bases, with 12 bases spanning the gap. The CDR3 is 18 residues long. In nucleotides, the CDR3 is TGCGCCAGCAGCCAAGATTACAGGGGGGGCTCTGGGGCCAACGTCCTGACTTTC. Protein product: CASSQDYRGGSGANVLTF.